These 28 T cell receptor beta chains came from one sample sequenced in a study of PD-1 blockade in classical Hodgkin lymphoma. TCRdb keeps only in-frame clones here, not all; method: immunoSEQ multiplex PCR. The sample has around 17,000 clones, around 81% seen once. All the patients suffered relapse after autologous stem cell transplantation, and brentuximab vedotin exposure differed. Using magnetic negative selection, the CD4+ T cells were separated out of thawed PBMCs. The sequencing here drew on CD4+ T cells from blood, taken at baseline. All receptors come from a human donor with classical Hodgkin lymphoma.

Written as DNA, the CDR3 is TGCGCCAGCAGCTTGGCCTGGGGAAACACTGAAGCTTTCTTT. Protein: CASSLAWGNTEAFF. This sequence joins TRBV5-1 and TRBJ1-1; D is unclear. The CDR3 runs 14 residues. CDR1 and CDR2 from the germline V gene are SGHRS and YFSETQ. V was pared by 0 bases and J by 2 bases, with 8 bases between.

This clone was picked up a small number of times. V is TRBV29-1 and J is TRBJ1-2; 7 bases are a match to TRBD1. Germline V gives CDR1 SQVTM, CDR2 ANQGSEA. The CDR3 totals 14 residues. The V and J ends lost 4 bases and 4 bases, in that order; junction bases with no gene match: 9. The CDR3 nucleotides are TGCAGCGTTGGTAGGGACAGCCTTGCCTATGGCTACACCTTC. Encoded protein: CSVGRDSLAYGYTF. Filled out from reference TRBV29-1 and TRBJ1-2, the complete variable domain reads SAVISQKPSRDICQRGTSLTIQCQVDSQVTMMFWYRQQPGQSLTLIATANQGSEATYESGFVIDKFPISRPNLTFSTLTVSNMSPEDSSIYLCSVGRDSLAYGYTFGSGTRLTVV.

The chain employs TRBV19 and TRBJ2-7, with 8 bases that match TRBD1. V was pared by 4 bases and J by 3 bases, with 5 bases of the junction left unmatched. CDR1 and CDR2 from the germline V gene are LNHDA and SQIVND (reference sequence). This CDR3 contains 14 residues. The CDR3 reads CASSRGQEFYEQYF. The CDR3, as DNA: TGTGCCAGTAGTAGGGGACAGGAGTTCTACGAGCAGTACTTC.

This clone was counted a few times. This chain uses TRBV18 with TRBJ2-7; 8 bases fit TRBD1. The J segment lost 6 bases and the V segment lost 0 bases, leaving 7 bases of the junction unmatched. The CDR3 totals 15 residues. The germline CDR1 and CDR2 sequences are KGHSH and LQKENI. The CDR3 here is CASSPPILRGLEQYF. The CDR3, as DNA: TGTGCCAGCTCACCACCGATCCTCAGGGGGCTCGAGCAGTACTTC. The whole variable domain, remainder taken from reference TRBV18 and TRBJ2-7, is NAGVMQNPRHLVRRRGQEARLRCSPMKGHSHVYWYRQLPEEGLKFMVYLQKENIIDESGMPKERFSAEFPKEGPSILRIQQVVRGDSAAYFCASSPPILRGLEQYFGPGTRLTVT.

The chain combines TRBV6-5 with TRBJ1-2; TRBD1 matches at 8 bases. After removal of 2 bases from V and 4 bases from J, the junction contained 6 bases not matched to a gene. CDR1 is MNHEY, CDR2 SVGAGI, per germline. This CDR3 has 15 residues. CDR3 protein: CASSYAGQGTYGYTF. The CDR3 nucleotides are TGTGCCAGCAGTTACGCTGGACAGGGAACCTATGGCTACACCTTC.

The rearrangement uses TRBV25-1 and TRBJ1-2; D call uncertain. Trimming removed 4 bases at V and 6 bases at J, with 15 bases between. CDR1 and CDR2 from the germline V gene are MGHDK and SYGVNS. This CDR3 contains 14 residues. In nucleotides, the CDR3 is TGTGCCAGCAGTGTCCTGGGAGTCTTGGATGGCTACACCTTC. Protein sequence: CASSVLGVLDGYTF.

The chain is built from TRBV28 and TRBJ1-2; 9 nucleotides align to TRBD1. Germline CDR1 and CDR2: MDHEN and SYDVKM. The V segment lost 5 bases and the J segment 5 bases; nucleotides outside the gene matches: 12. This CDR3 region has 16 residues. CDR3 amino acids: CASSENGGTGIYGYTF. The CDR3 region has the DNA TGTGCCAGCAGTGAGAATGGGGGGACAGGGATATATGGCTACACCTTC.

The chain employs TRBV6-6 and TRBJ1-2; 9 bases are a match to TRBD1. Germline V gives CDR1 MNHNY, CDR2 SVGAGI (reference sequence). The CDR3 has 14 residues. V shed 7 bases, J shed 5 bases, and the junction held 8 bases outside the gene matches. The CDR3 spells CASISLTGGYGYTF. The CDR3 coding sequence is TGTGCCAGCATTTCATTGACAGGGGGTTATGGCTACACCTTC.

The gene calls are TRBV6-5 and TRBJ2-7; tentative D call: TRBD2 (6 bases). The ends were cut back, 10 bases at V and 7 bases at J, with 20 bases in the middle. Germline lookup yields CDR1 MNHEY and CDR2 SVGAGI. This CDR3 contains 13 residues. The CDR3, as DNA: TGTGCCACCCTTCCCCCGGCGGCGGGGGAGCAGTACTTC. It translates to CATLPPAAGEQYF.

This clone showed up just once. The chain has TRBV5-1 and TRBJ2-6; D is perhaps TRBD2 (6 bases). The CDR3 has 15 amino acids. Germline loops: CDR1 SGHRS, CDR2 YFSETQ. Trimming cost V 4 bases and J 6 bases, with 14 bases left between them. This chain's CDR3 is CASSMGGAEANVLTF. The CDR3 nucleotides are TGCGCCAGCAGCATGGGGGGAGCTGAGGCCAACGTCCTGACTTTC.

The gene calls are TRBV18 and TRBJ1-1; 7 bases agree with TRBD1. The CDR3 extends over 16 amino acids. Germline CDR1 KGHSH, CDR2 LQKENI. J lost 0 bases, V lost 6 bases, and 10 bases had no gene match. The CDR3 region is CASSLGWDRMNTEAFF. The CDR3 DNA is TGTGCCAGCTCCCTTGGGTGGGACAGAATGAACACTGAAGCTTTCTTT. Full variable domain (remainder filled in from reference TRBV18 and TRBJ1-1): NAGVMQNPRHLVRRRGQEARLRCSPMKGHSHVYWYRQLPEEGLKFMVYLQKENIIDESGMPKERFSAEFPKEGPSILRIQQVVRGDSAAYFCASSLGWDRMNTEAFFGQGTRLTVV.

The chain combines TRBV28 with TRBJ2-2, with 7 bases that match TRBD1. The CDR3 runs 16 residues. The V and J ends lost 2 bases and 3 bases, in that order; junction bases with no gene match: 6. CDR1 and CDR2 (germline): MDHEN, SYDVKM. CDR3 residues: CASSLRWQGDTGELFF. DNA of the CDR3: TGTGCCAGCAGTTTACGTTGGCAGGGGGACACCGGGGAGCTGTTTTTT.

The chain recombines TRBV11-2 with TRBJ2-5; D possibly corresponds to TRBD2 (6 bases). V was clipped by 1 base and J by 1 base, with 10 bases between them. CDR1 is SGHAT and CDR2 is FQNNGV in the germline V gene. The length of the CDR3 is 15 residues. CDR3 loop: CASSLGIAAQETQYF. CDR3 DNA: TGTGCCAGCAGCTTAGGGATAGCGGCCCAAGAGACCCAGTACTTC.

The V call is TRBV21-1, the J call TRBJ2-7; TRBD2 is the table's D call, not checked against the DNA. TRBV21-1 is classified as a pseudogene. The CDR3 runs to 14 residues. The CDR3 loop reads CASSKGGGRYEQYF. CDR3 DNA: TGTGCCAGCAGCAAAGGCGGCGGGAGGTACGAGCAGTACTTC.

The V and J genes are TRBV7-9 and TRBJ2-1, with TRBD2 as a possible D gene (6 bases). The CDR3 length is 13 residues. CDR1 and CDR2 from the germline V gene are SEHNR and FQNEAQ (reference sequence). V lost 3 bases, J lost 11 bases, and 14 bases lay in between. The CDR3 here is CASSFPGTFQQFF. In DNA, the CDR3 is TGTGCCAGCAGCTTCCCTGGGACTTTCCAGCAGTTCTTC. Together with reference TRBV7-9 and TRBJ2-1, the CDR3 gives the full variable domain: DTGVSQNPRHKITKRGQNVTFRCDPISEHNRLYWYRQTLGQGPEFLTYFQNEAQLEKSRLLSDRFSAERPKGSFSTLEIQRTEQGDSAMYLCASSFPGTFQQFFGPGTRLTVL.

The V gene is TRBV11-2, the J gene TRBJ2-1; tentatively, D is TRBD2 (6 bases). Trimming removed 0 bases from V and 7 bases from J, with 10 bases in between. The CDR3 covers 14 residues. Germline V CDR1 and CDR2: SGHAT, FQNNGV. CDR3 nucleotides: TGTGCCAGCAGCTTAGATAGAGGAGGGAATGAGCAGTTCTTC. Its translation is CASSLDRGGNEQFF. The full variable domain, its missing parts supplied by reference TRBV11-2 and TRBJ2-1, is EAGVAQSPRYKIIEKRQSVAFWCNPISGHATLYWYQQILGQGPKLLIQFQNNGVVDDSQLPKDRFSAERLKGVDSTLKIQPAKLEDSAVYLCASSLDRGGNEQFFGPGTRLTVL.

The V call is TRBV27, the J call TRBJ1-2, with D perhaps matching TRBD1 (6 bases). V dropped 2 bases and J dropped 7 bases, with 14 bases sitting between them. CDR1 is MNHEY, CDR2 SMNVEV, per germline (reference sequence). The CDR3 sequence is 14 residues long. The CDR3 DNA sequence: TGTGCCAGCAGTTTACAGGGGAGAGGCCGTGGCTACACCTTC. Its protein is CASSLQGRGRGYTF.

The V gene is TRBV5-4, the J gene TRBJ2-2; the D is unclear. Germline V gene sequence: CDR1 SGHNT, CDR2 YYREEE (reference sequence). V lost 7 bases, J lost 7 bases, and 14 bases lay in between. The CDR3 has 13 residues. DNA of the CDR3: TGTGCCAGCCAAGGTGGACGGCGCGGGGAGCTGTTTTTT. It yields the protein CASQGGRRGELFF.

J is TRBJ1-5 and V is TRBV5-1; D uncertain. Germline V gene data show CDR1 as SGHRS and CDR2 as YFSETQ. The CDR3 runs to 15 residues. Trimming left V 0 bases short and J 0 bases short, with 7 bases between. The CDR3 loop reads CASSLGGYSNQPQHF. The CDR3 nucleotides are TGCGCCAGCAGCTTGGGAGGGTATAGCAATCAGCCCCAGCATTTT.

A single count supports this clone. The chain recombines TRBV5-5 with TRBJ1-3; 7 nucleotides align to TRBD1. The germline V gene has CDR1 SGHKS and CDR2 YYEKEE (reference sequence). Trimming at V came to 6 bases and at J to 4 bases, leaving 13 bases not matched to a gene. The length of the CDR3 is 16 residues. As DNA, the CDR3 is TGTGCCAGCACCCACCTGGACAGGAGGGAAGGAAACACCATATATTTT. Amino acids: CASTHLDRREGNTIYF.

This chain joins TRBV5-4 and TRBJ2-7; tentative D call: TRBD2 (6 bases). The CDR3 contains 13 residues. Germline V gene sequence: CDR1 SGHNT, CDR2 YYREEE (reference sequence). Trimming took off 0 bases at V and 3 bases at J, with 7 bases between the two ends. The CDR3, as DNA: TGTGCCAGCAGCTTGGTGGGGGGCTACGAGCAGTACTTC. This translates into CASSLVGGYEQYF.

This rearrangement joins TRBV4-1 to TRBJ1-4, with D tentatively TRBD1 (6 bases). From germline, CDR1 is MGHRA and CDR2 YSYEKL. This CDR3 contains 15 residues. V lost 0 bases, J lost 3 bases, and 8 bases lay in between. The CDR3 is CASSQDRTANEKLFF. CDR3 nucleotides: TGCGCCAGCAGCCAAGATAGGACAGCTAATGAAAAACTGTTTTTT.

A single count supports this clone. CDR3: CARSLRPGPQYEQYF. As DNA, the CDR3 is TGTGCCAGAAGTCTACGACCGGGACCCCAGTACGAGCAGTACTTC. The chain joins TRBV5-4 to TRBJ2-7; D is tentatively TRBD1 or TRBD2 (5 bases each). The germline CDR1 and CDR2 sequences are SGHNT and YYREEE (reference sequence). V lost 8 bases to trimming and J lost 4 bases, with 22 bases between them. CDR3 length: 15 residues.

This sequence joins TRBV28 and TRBJ1-2; D unresolved. V gave up 1 base and J gave up 8 bases, with 11 bases separating them. CDR1 MDHEN and CDR2 SYDVKM come from the germline V gene. The CDR3 length is 13 residues. The CDR3 region is CASSLSGSRGYTF. The CDR3 DNA reads as TGTGCCAGCAGTTTATCTGGGTCGCGGGGCTACACCTTC.

This clone was recorded a few times. J is TRBJ2-1 and V is TRBV6-5, with 10 bases that match TRBD2. The junction had 8 bases not matched to a gene; V was cut back by 3 bases and J by 6 bases. This CDR3 has 16 amino acids. Germline V CDR1 and CDR2: MNHEY, SVGAGI. CDR3 protein: CASSYLIAGGLNEQFF. Here the CDR3 DNA reads TGTGCCAGCAGTTATTTAATAGCGGGAGGTCTCAATGAGCAGTTCTTC.

This chain connects TRBV2 to TRBJ1-6; weak D call: TRBD1 (5 bases). The V end lost 6 bases, the J end lost 6 bases, and 12 bases lay between the germline ends. The CDR3 totals 14 residues. Germline-derived CDR1 and CDR2 are SNHLY and FYNNEI. DNA for the CDR3: TGTGCCAGCAGCCCCGGGACTTCTAATTCACCCCTCCACTTT. Translated, it gives CASSPGTSNSPLHF.

This clone was seen only once. The CDR3 here is CASSPRSTADTEAFF. The CDR3 DNA reads as TGTGCCAGCTCACCACGCTCTACAGCGGACACTGAAGCTTTCTTT. The rearrangement joins TRBV18 to TRBJ1-1; D not resolved. V gave up 1 base and J gave up 3 bases, with 12 bases separating them. From germline, CDR1 is KGHSH and CDR2 LQKENI. The CDR3 length is 15 residues.

This chain uses TRBV7-2 with TRBJ2-5, with 7 positions matching TRBD2. The germline CDR1 and CDR2 sequences are SGHTA and FQGNSA. The CDR3 is made up of 15 amino acids. Trimming removed 4 bases from V and 5 bases from J; junction bases left unmatched: 10. CDR3 DNA: TGTGCCAGCAGCTCCCGTCGGGCGGGAGCGGAGACCCAGTACTTC. Translated, it gives CASSSRRAGAETQYF.